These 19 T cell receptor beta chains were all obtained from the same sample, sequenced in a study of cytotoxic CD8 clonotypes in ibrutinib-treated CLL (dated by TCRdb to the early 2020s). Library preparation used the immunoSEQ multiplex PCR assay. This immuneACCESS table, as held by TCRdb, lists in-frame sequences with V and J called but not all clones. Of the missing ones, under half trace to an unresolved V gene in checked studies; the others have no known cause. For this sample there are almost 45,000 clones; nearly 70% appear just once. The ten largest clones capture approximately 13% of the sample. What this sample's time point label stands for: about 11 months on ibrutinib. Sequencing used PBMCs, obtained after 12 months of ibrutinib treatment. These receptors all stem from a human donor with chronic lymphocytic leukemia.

The CDR3 region is CASRDRGRGSYEQYF. CDR3 nucleotides: TGTGCCAGCAGGGACAGGGGGCGTGGCTCCTACGAGCAGTACTTC. J is TRBJ2-7 and V is TRBV28; 11 bases line up with TRBD1. V lost 6 bases, J lost 0 bases, and 4 bases stayed unmatched. CDR3 length: 15 amino acids. CDR1 is MDHEN, CDR2 SYDVKM, per germline. The full variable domain, completed using reference TRBV28 and TRBJ2-7, is DVKVTQSSRYLVKRTGEKVFLECVQDMDHENMFWYRQDPGLGLRLIYFSYDVKMKEKGDIPEGYSVSREKKERFSLILESASTNQTSMYLCASRDRGRGSYEQYFGPGTRLTVT.

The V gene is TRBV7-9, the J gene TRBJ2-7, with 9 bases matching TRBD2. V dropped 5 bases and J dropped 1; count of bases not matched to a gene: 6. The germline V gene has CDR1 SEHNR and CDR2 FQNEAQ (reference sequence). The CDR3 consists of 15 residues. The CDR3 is CASSLSGSSSYEQYF. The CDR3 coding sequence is TGTGCCAGCAGCCTTAGCGGGAGTAGTTCCTACGAGCAGTACTTC.

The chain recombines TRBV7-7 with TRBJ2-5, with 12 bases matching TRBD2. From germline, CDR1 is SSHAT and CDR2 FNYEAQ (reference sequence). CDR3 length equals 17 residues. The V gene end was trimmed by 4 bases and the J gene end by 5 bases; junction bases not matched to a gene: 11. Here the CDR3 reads CASSSRSSGRAEETQYF. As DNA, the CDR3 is TGTGCCAGCAGCTCTCGCTCTAGCGGGAGGGCCGAGGAGACCCAGTACTTC.

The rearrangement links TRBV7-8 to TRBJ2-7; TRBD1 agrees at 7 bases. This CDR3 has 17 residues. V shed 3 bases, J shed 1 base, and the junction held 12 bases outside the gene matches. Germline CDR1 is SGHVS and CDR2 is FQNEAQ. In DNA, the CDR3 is TGTGCCAGCAGCTTCTACCTCAGGGGGTCCCTATCCTACGAGCAGTACTTC. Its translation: CASSFYLRGSLSYEQYF.

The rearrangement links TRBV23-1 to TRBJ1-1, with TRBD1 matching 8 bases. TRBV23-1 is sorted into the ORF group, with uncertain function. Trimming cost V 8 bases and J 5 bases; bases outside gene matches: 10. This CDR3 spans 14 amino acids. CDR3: CASDTFRGRTEAFF. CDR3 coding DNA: TGCGCCAGCGACACATTCAGGGGGCGTACTGAAGCTTTCTTT.

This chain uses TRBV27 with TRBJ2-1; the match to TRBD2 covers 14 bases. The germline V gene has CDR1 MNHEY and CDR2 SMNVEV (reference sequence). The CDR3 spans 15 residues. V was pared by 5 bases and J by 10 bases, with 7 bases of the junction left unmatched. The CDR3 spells CASSRGLAGVGEQFF. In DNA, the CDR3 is TGTGCCAGCAGTCGGGGACTAGCGGGAGTTGGGGAGCAGTTCTTC.

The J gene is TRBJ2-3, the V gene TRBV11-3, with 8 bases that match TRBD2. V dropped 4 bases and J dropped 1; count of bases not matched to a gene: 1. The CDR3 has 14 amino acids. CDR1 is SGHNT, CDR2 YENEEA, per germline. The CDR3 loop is CASSSGGGTDTQYF. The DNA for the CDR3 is TGTGCCAGCAGCTCCGGGGGGGGCACAGATACGCAGTATTTT.

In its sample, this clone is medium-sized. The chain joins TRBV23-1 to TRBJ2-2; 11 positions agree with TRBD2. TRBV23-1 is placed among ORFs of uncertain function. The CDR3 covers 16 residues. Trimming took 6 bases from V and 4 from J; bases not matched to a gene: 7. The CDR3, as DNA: TGCGCCAGCAGATTAACTAGCGGGAGCTGCACCGGGGAGCTGTTTTTT. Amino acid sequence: CASRLTSGSCTGELFF.

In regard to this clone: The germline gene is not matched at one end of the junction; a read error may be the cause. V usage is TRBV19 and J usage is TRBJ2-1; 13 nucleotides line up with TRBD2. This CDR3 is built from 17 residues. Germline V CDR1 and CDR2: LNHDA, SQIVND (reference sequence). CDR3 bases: TGTGCCAGTAGTGTAGAAGGGACTAGCGGGACCTACAATGAGCAGTTCTTC. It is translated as CASSVEGTSGTYNEQFF.

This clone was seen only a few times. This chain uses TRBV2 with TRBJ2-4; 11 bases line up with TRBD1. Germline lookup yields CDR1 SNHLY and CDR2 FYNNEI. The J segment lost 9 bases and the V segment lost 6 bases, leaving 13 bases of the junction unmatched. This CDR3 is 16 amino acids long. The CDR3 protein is CASRRDRGGFEGIQYF. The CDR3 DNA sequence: TGTGCCAGCAGGCGGGACAGGGGGGGCTTCGAGGGCATTCAGTACTTC.

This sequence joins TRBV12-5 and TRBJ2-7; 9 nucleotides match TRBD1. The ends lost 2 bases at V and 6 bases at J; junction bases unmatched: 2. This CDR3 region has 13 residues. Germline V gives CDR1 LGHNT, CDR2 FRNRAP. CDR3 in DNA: TGTGCTAGTGGTTTGACGGACAGGGGCGAGCAGTACTTC. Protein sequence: CASGLTDRGEQYF.

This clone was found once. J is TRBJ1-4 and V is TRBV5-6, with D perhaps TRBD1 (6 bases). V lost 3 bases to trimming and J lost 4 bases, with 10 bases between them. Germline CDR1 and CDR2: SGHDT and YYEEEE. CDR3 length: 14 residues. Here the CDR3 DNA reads TGTGCCAGCAGCTCCGGACAGCTTAATGAAAAACTGTTTTTT. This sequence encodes CASSSGQLNEKLFF.

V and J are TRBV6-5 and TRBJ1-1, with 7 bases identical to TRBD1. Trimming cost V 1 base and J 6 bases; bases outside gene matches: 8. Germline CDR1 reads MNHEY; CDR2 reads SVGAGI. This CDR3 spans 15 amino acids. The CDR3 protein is CASSYWAGGSPEAFF. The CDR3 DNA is TGTGCCAGCAGTTACTGGGCAGGGGGGTCCCCTGAAGCTTTCTTT.

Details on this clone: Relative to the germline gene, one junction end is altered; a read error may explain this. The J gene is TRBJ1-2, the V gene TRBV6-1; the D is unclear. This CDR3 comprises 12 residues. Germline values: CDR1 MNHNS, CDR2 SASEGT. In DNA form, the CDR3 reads TGTGCCAGCAGCGGTGTCAACTACGGCTACACCTTC. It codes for CASSGVNYGYTF.

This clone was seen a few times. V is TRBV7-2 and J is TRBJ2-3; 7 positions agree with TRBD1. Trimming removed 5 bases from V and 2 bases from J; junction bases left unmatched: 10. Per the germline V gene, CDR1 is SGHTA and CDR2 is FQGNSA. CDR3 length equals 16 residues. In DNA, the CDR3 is TGTGCCAGCAGCCCCCGACAGGGTGGTGACACAGATACGCAGTATTTT. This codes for CASSPRQGGDTDTQYF.

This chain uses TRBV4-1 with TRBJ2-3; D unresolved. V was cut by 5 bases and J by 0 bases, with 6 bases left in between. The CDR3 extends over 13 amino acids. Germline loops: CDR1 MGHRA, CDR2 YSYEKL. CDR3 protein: CASSGLSTDTQYF. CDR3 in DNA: TGCGCCAGCAGCGGGCTTAGCACAGATACGCAGTATTTT.

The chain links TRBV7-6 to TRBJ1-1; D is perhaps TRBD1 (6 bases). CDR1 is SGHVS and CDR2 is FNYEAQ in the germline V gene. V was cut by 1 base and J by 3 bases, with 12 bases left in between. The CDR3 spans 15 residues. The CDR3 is CASSLVTGWDTEAFF. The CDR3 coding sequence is TGTGCCAGCAGCTTAGTTACAGGGTGGGACACTGAAGCTTTCTTT.

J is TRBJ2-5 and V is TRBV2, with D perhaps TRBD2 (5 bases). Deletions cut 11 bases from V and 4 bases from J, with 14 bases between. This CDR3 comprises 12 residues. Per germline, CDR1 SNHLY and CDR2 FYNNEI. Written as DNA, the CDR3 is TGTGCCGATGCGGAGGTTCCAGAGACCCAGTACTTC. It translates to CADAEVPETQYF.

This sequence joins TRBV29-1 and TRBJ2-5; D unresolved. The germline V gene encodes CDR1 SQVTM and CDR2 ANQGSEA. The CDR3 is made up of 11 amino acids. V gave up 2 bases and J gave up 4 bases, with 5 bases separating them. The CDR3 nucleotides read TGCAGCGTTGAATCTCTAGAGACCCAGTACTTC. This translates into CSVESLETQYF. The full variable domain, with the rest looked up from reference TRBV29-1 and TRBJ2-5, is SAVISQKPSRDICQRGTSLTIQCQVDSQVTMMFWYRQQPGQSLTLIATANQGSEATYESGFVIDKFPISRPNLTFSTLTVSNMSPEDSSIYLCSVESLETQYFGPGTRLLVL.